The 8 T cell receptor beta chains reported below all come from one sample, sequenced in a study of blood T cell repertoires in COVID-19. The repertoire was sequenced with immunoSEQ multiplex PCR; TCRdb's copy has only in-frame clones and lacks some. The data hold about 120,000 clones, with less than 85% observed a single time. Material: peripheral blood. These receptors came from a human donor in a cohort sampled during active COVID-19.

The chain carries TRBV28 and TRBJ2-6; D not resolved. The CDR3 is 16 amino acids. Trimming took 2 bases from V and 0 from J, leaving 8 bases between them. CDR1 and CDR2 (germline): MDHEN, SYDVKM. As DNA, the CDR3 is TGTGCCAGCAGTTTAAGAGTACCCTCTGGGGCCAACGTCCTGACTTTC. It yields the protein CASSLRVPSGANVLTF. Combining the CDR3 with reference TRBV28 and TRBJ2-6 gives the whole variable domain DVKVTQSSRYLVKRTGEKVFLECVQDMDHENMFWYRQDPGLGLRLIYFSYDVKMKEKGDIPEGYSVSREKKERFSLILESASTNQTSMYLCASSLRVPSGANVLTFGAGSRLTVL.

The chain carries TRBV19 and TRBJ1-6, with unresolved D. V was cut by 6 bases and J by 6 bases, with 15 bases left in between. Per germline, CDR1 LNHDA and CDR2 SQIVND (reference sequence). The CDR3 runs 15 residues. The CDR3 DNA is TGTGCCAGTAGGATCCACGGGGTCTCTAATTCACCCCTCCACTTT. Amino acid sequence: CASRIHGVSNSPLHF.

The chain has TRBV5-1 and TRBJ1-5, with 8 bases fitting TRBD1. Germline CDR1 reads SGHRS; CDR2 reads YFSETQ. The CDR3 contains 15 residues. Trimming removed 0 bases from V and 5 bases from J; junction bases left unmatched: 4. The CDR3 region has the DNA TGCGCCAGCAGCTTGGGGACAGGGCCGGATCAGCCCCAGCATTTT. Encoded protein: CASSLGTGPDQPQHF.

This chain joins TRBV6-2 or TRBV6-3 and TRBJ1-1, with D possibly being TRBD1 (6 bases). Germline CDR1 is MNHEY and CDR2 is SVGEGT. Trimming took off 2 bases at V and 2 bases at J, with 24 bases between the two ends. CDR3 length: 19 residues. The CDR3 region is CASSYGGGFWEGVNTEAFF. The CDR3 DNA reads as TGTGCCAGCAGTTACGGTGGTGGTTTTTGGGAGGGGGTCAACACTGAAGCTTTCTTT.

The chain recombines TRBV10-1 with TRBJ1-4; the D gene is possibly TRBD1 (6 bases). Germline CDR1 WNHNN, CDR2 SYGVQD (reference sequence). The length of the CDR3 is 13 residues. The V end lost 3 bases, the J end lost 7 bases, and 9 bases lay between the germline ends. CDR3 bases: TGCGCCAGCAGTGACAGGGGTGGTGAAAAACTGTTTTTT. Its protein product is CASSDRGGEKLFF.

The CDR3 coding sequence is TGTGCCAGTAAGCCCCCTCCGACAGGGCTAAAGGGTTCTCAGCCCCAGCATTTT. It encodes CASKPPPTGLKGSQPQHF. The V call is TRBV19, the J call TRBJ1-5, with 7 bases identical to TRBD1. V lost 7 bases and J lost 6; bases outside the gene matches: 21. There are 18 residues in the CDR3. Germline lookup yields CDR1 LNHDA and CDR2 SQIVND (reference sequence).

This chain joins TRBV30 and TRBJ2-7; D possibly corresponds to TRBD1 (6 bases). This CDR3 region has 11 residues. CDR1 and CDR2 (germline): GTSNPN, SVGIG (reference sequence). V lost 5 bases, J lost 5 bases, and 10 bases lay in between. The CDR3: CAWGYRDEQYF. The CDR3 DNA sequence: TGTGCCTGGGGCTACAGGGACGAGCAGTACTTC. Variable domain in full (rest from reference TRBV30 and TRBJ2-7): SQTIHQWPATLVQPVGSPLSLECTVEGTSNPNLYWYRQAAGRGLQLLFYSVGIGQISSEVPQNLSASRPQDRQFILSSKKLLLSDSGFYLCAWGYRDEQYFGPGTRLTVT.

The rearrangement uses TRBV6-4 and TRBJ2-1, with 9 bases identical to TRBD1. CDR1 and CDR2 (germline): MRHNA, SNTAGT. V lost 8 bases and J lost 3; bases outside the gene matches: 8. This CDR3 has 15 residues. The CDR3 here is CASGKQGADYNEQFF. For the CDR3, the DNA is TGTGCCAGCGGAAAACAGGGGGCGGACTACAATGAGCAGTTCTTC.